These 19 T cell receptor beta chains were sequenced from one sample in a study of control samples from healthy donors and cancer patients. Clones were sequenced by immunoSEQ multiplex PCR, and TCRdb holds only the in-frame ones, with some missing. Here the sample spans under 150,000 clones, approximately 87% being singletons. Material for sequencing was blood. All receptors come from a man aged 60 to 75 in good health.

V gene TRBV27 combines with J gene TRBJ1-6, with D possibly being TRBD1 (5 bases). The CDR3 has 14 amino acids. CDR1 and CDR2 (germline): MNHEY, SMNVEV (reference sequence). The V gene lost 7 bases and the J gene lost 6 bases, with 13 bases spanning the gap. The CDR3 coding sequence is TGTGCCAGCACCAAATCCAGGGTTAATTCACCCCTCCACTTT. It specifies CASTKSRVNSPLHF.

CDR3 protein: CASSLGGGSSYNEQFF. The DNA of the CDR3 is TGCGCCAGCTCCTTAGGTGGGGGTAGCTCCTACAATGAGCAGTTCTTC. The J gene is TRBJ2-1, the V gene TRBV5-1, with D tentatively TRBD1 or TRBD2 (5 bases each). Germline V gene sequence: CDR1 SGHRS, CDR2 YFSETQ. With 7 bases removed from V and 0 bases from J, the gap between germline ends came to 17 bases. This CDR3 has 16 residues.

V and J are TRBV12-3 or TRBV12-4 and TRBJ2-1; D not certain. The CDR3 covers 11 residues. The V end was cut by 7 bases, the J end by 2 bases, with 3 bases between. The CDR3 DNA reads TGTGCCAGCACTCCCTACAATGAGCAGTTCTTC. Encoded protein: CASTPYNEQFF.

This clone was seen once. This sequence joins TRBV7-9 and TRBJ1-1; maybe TRBD1 (5 bases). The V gene's germline CDR1 is SEHNR and CDR2 FQNEAQ (reference sequence). Deletions cut 3 bases from V and 6 bases from J, with 14 bases between. The CDR3 sequence is 14 residues long. CDR3 region: CASSFGGAYAEAFF. DNA for the CDR3: TGTGCCAGCAGCTTTGGGGGAGCGTATGCTGAAGCTTTCTTT.

V is TRBV6-5 and J is TRBJ1-2, with TRBD1 as a possible D gene (6 bases). CDR1 is MNHEY and CDR2 is SVGAGI in the germline V gene. The V end lost 7 bases, the J end lost 5 bases, and 20 bases lay between the germline ends. This CDR3 spans 15 amino acids. The CDR3 nucleotides read TGTGCCAGCAACGACATAGGGGGTGACGGTTATGGCTACACCTTC. Protein product: CASNDIGGDGYGYTF.

V usage is TRBV3-1 (or the pseudogene TRBV3-2) and J usage is TRBJ1-1; D might be TRBD1 (5 bases). Germline V CDR1 and CDR2: LGHDT, YNNKEL (reference sequence). V was clipped by 3 bases and J by 3 bases, with 14 bases between them. The CDR3 contains 15 residues. CDR3 residues: CASSQGTALYTEAFF. In DNA, the CDR3 is TGTGCCAGCAGCCAGGGGACTGCTTTGTACACTGAAGCTTTCTTT.

This chain joins TRBV11-2 and TRBJ2-1; D remains unclear. V lost 5 bases, J lost 9 bases, and 11 bases lay in between. The CDR3 has 12 residues. Per germline, CDR1 SGHAT and CDR2 FQNNGV. The CDR3 DNA reads as TGTGCCAGCAGCCAACCTCGTCCTGAGCAGTTCTTC. The encoded protein is CASSQPRPEQFF.

The chain is built from TRBV19 and TRBJ2-5; 7 bases are shared with TRBD1. With V trimmed by 6 bases and J by 5 bases, 12 bases remained unmatched. This CDR3 is 15 amino acids long. CDR1 is LNHDA, CDR2 SQIVND, per germline (reference sequence). CDR3 protein: CASSIARQGRETQYF. The CDR3 coding sequence is TGTGCCAGTAGCATTGCTAGACAGGGAAGGGAGACCCAGTACTTC.

The gene calls are TRBV7-2 and TRBJ2-5, with 9 bases matching TRBD1. The CDR3 loop spans 15 amino acids. Unmatched junction bases numbered 9, after V lost 5 bases and J lost 5 bases. CDR1 and CDR2 from the germline V gene are SGHTA and FQGNSA. The CDR3 sequence is CASSNAGTGFETQYF. The CDR3 DNA follows: TGTGCCAGCAGCAACGCCGGGACAGGGTTTGAGACCCAGTACTTC.

The V gene is TRBV21-1, the J gene TRBJ2-7; no DNA check was done on the table's D call, TRBD2. TRBV21-1 is a recognized pseudogene. This CDR3 contains 13 residues. The CDR3 DNA follows: TGTGCCAGCAGCAAAGCAACTTACCACGAGCAGTACTTC. Translation: CASSKATYHEQYF.

The chain links TRBV5-1 to TRBJ2-2; 11 positions match TRBD2. Unmatched junction bases numbered 10, after V lost 0 bases and J lost 0 bases. The germline CDR1 and CDR2 sequences are SGHRS and YFSETQ. CDR3 length equals 20 residues. The CDR3: CASSLAVASGGSANTGELFF. CDR3 bases: TGCGCCAGCAGCTTGGCCGTGGCTAGCGGGGGGAGCGCGAACACCGGGGAGCTGTTTTTT.

The V gene is TRBV30, the J gene TRBJ1-3, with TRBD1 identical over 7 bases. The V and J ends lost 5 bases and 3 bases, in that order; junction bases with no gene match: 4. Germline lookup yields CDR1 GTSNPN and CDR2 SVGIG (reference sequence). The CDR3 loop spans 13 amino acids. The CDR3 here is CAWGTGVGNTIYF. CDR3 sequence (DNA): TGTGCCTGGGGAACAGGGGTTGGAAACACCATATATTTT.

This chain joins TRBV6-1 and TRBJ1-1; 7 bases map to TRBD1. This CDR3 is built from 16 residues. With 4 bases clipped from V and 4 bases from J, the junction kept 12 bases outside the gene matches. Germline assignment: CDR1 MNHNS and CDR2 SASEGT. The CDR3: CASSATGTLLITEAFF. CDR3 nucleotide sequence: TGTGCCAGCAGTGCGACAGGGACTTTGCTTATCACTGAAGCTTTCTTT.

V and J are TRBV10-3 and TRBJ1-2; 8 bases line up with TRBD1. V shed 2 bases, J shed 4 bases, and the junction held 9 bases outside the gene matches. This CDR3 contains 16 residues. CDR1 ENHRY and CDR2 SYGVKD come from the germline V gene. In DNA, the CDR3 is TGTGCCATCAGTGAGAAAGGACAGGGCTTGGGCTATGGCTACACCTTC. Its protein product is CAISEKGQGLGYGYTF.

This clone was counted a single time. The J gene is TRBJ1-4, the V gene TRBV4-3, with D uncertain. CDR1 is LGHNA and CDR2 is YSLEER in the germline V gene. The CDR3 sequence is 16 residues long. V lost 0 bases to trimming and J lost 4 bases, with 12 bases between them. The CDR3 DNA reads as TGCGCCAGCAGCCAAGATCGTGCAGCCCTTAATGAAAAACTGTTTTTT. This sequence encodes CASSQDRAALNEKLFF.

This chain uses TRBV28 with TRBJ1-4, with 10 bases matching TRBD1. This CDR3 comprises 16 residues. Per the germline V gene, CDR1 is MDHEN and CDR2 is SYDVKM. V was clipped by 7 bases and J by 4 bases; unmatched bases: 9. CDR3 nucleotides: TGTGCCAGCATATCGGGACAGGGGATTGGTAATGAAAAACTGTTTTTT. Protein: CASISGQGIGNEKLFF.

The V and J genes are TRBV19 and TRBJ2-2, with TRBD1 matching 7 bases. From germline, CDR1 is LNHDA and CDR2 SQIVND (reference sequence). J gave up 4 bases and V 5 bases, and 4 bases lay outside the gene matches. This CDR3 is built from 14 residues. The CDR3 bases are TGTGCCAGTAGTTCACAGGGGCCCACCGGGGAGCTGTTTTTT. This encodes CASSSQGPTGELFF. The full variable domain, in which reference TRBV19 and TRBJ2-2 provide the parts outside the CDR3, is DGGITQSPKYLFRKEGQNVTLSCEQNLNHDAMYWYRQDPGQGLRLIYYSQIVNDFQKGDIAEGYSVSREKKESFPLTVTSAQKNPTAFYLCASSSQGPTGELFFGEGSRLTVL.

CDR3 region: CASSIPTGGYGGYTF. CDR3 coding DNA: TGTGCCAGCAGTATACCGACAGGGGGCTATGGTGGCTACACCTTC. This chain joins TRBV28 and TRBJ1-2; 10 bases agree with TRBD1. After removal of 5 bases from V and 7 bases from J, the junction contained 10 bases not matched to a gene. CDR1 MDHEN and CDR2 SYDVKM come from the germline V gene. The CDR3 length is 15 residues.

V gene TRBV28 combines with J gene TRBJ2-6, with D possibly matching TRBD1 (6 bases). The CDR3 length is 17 residues. V was pared by 2 bases and J by 2 bases, with 13 bases between. Germline V gives CDR1 MDHEN, CDR2 SYDVKM. The CDR3 here is CASSLIQGNPGANVLTF. The CDR3, as DNA: TGTGCCAGCAGTTTAATACAGGGTAATCCTGGGGCCAACGTCCTGACTTTC.